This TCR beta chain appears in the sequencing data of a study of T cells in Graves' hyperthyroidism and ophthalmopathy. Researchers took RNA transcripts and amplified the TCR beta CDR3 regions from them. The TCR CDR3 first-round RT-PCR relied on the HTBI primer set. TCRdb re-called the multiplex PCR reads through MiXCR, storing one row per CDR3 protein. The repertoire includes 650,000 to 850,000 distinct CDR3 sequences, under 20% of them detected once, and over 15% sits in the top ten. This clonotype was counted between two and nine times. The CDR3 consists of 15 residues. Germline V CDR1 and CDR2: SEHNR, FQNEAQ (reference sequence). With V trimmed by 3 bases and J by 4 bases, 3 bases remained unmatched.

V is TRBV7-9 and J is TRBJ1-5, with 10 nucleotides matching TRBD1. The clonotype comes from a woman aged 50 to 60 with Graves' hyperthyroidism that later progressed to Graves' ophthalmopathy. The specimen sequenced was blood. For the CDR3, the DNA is TGTGCCAGCAGCTTGACAGGGGGCATTAATCAGCCCCAGCATTTT. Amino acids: CASSLTGGINQPQHF.